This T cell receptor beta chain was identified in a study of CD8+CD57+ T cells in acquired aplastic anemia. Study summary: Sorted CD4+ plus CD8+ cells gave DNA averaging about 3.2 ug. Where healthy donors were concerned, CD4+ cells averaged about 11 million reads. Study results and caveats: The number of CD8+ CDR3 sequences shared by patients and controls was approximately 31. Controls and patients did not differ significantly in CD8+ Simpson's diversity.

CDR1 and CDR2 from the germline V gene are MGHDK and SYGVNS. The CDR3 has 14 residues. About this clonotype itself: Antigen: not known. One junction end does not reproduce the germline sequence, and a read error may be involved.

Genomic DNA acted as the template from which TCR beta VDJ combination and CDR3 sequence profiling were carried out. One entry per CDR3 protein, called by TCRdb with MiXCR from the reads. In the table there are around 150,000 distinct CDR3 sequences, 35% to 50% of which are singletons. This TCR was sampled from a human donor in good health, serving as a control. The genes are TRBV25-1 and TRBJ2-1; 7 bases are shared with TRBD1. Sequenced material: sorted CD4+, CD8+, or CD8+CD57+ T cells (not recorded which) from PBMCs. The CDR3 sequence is CASSLYRGTGEQSF. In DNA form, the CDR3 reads TGTGCCAGCAGTTTATACAGGGGAACGGGTGAGCAGTCCTTC. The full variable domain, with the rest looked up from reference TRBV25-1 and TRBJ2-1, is EADIYQTPRYLVIGTGKKITLECSQTMGHDKMYWYQQDPGMELHLIHYSYGVNSTEKGDLSSESTVSRIRTEHFPLTLESARPSHTSQYLCASSLYRGTGEQSFGPGTRLTVL.